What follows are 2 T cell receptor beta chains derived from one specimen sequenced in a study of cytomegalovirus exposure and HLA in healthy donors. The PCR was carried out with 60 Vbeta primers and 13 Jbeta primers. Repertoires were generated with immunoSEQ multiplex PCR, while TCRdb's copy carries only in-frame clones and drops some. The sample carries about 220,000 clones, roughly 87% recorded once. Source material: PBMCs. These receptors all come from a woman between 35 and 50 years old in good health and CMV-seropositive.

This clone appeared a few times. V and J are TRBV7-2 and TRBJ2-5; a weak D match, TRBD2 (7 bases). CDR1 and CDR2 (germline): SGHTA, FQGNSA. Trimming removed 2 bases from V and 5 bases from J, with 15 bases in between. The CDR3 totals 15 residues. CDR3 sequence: CASSLRGGAPETQYF. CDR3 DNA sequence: TGTGCCAGCAGCTTAAGGGGGGGAGCGCCGGAGACCCAGTACTTC.

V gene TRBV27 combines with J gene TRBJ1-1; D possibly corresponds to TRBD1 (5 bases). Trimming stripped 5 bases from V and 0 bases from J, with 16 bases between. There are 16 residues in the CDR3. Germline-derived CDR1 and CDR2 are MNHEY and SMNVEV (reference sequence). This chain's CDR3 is CASSRWGSSMNTEAFF. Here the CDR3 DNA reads TGTGCCAGCAGTCGGTGGGGCTCTTCTATGAACACTGAAGCTTTCTTT.